This T cell receptor beta chain was identified in a study of cytomegalovirus exposure and HLA in healthy donors. Broader study findings: Segments of the TCR beta V type were, in most cases, productive about 90% or about 30% of the time in an earlier analysis. Among the sequence variants, a highly shared cluster was likely an artifact of sequencing. Several of the most significant clusters appeared linked to common viral pathogens, based on a later analysis. As a later analysis revealed, most CMV-associated TCR beta chains appeared HLA-restricted.

PCR used 60 Vbeta primers and 13 Jbeta primers. Sequencing used immunoSEQ multiplex PCR; TCRdb keeps in-frame clones, though not all of them. The data show roughly 190,000 clones, around two thirds seen once. Notes on this clone: Its antigen is undetermined.

The TCR sequence derives from a man aged 40-50 years in good health and CMV-seronegative. The source material was PBMCs.

This CDR3 is CASSTSGGHKDTQYF. CDR3 nucleotides: TGTGCCAGCAGCACTAGCGGGGGGCACAAGGATACGCAGTATTTT. This chain uses TRBV5-4 with TRBJ2-3; 12 bases fit TRBD2. Germline assignment: CDR1 SGHNT and CDR2 YYREEE (reference sequence). The trim removed 4 bases at V and 6 bases at J, leaving 6 bases unmatched. This CDR3 contains 15 residues. Together with reference TRBV5-4 and TRBJ2-3, the CDR3 gives the full variable domain: ETGVTQSPTHLIKTRGQQVTLRCSSQSGHNTVSWYQQALGQGPQFIFQYYREEENGRGNFPPRFSGLQFPNYSSELNVNALELDDSALYLCASSTSGGHKDTQYFGPGTRLTVL.